This TCR beta chain originates from a study of T cell responses to AZD1222 COVID-19 vaccine. As to this clone: Its antigen is unknown.

Sequencing used immunoSEQ multiplex PCR; TCRdb keeps in-frame clones, though not all of them. The sample yields 100,000 to 150,000 clones, approximately 88% seen once. The germline V gene encodes CDR1 LNHDA and CDR2 SQIVND (reference sequence). V was pared by 5 bases and J by 0 bases, with 7 bases of the junction left unmatched. The CDR3 sequence is 16 residues long. Findings and limits, study-wide: Just 5 to 7 AZD1222 recipients were seropositive at baseline. A reported finding is that nearly half of spike-specific TCRs target unmutated variant regions. None of the repertoires were sampled until the peak T cell response had passed.

The chain recombines TRBV19 with TRBJ2-1, with 7 positions matching TRBD1. This clonotype was sampled from an adult in good health. The specimen comprised peripheral blood, sampled on day 0 of AZD1222 vaccination. The CDR3 DNA reads as TGTGCCAGTAGTTTAAGACGGACAGGCTCCTACAATGAGCAGTTCTTC. Residues: CASSLRRTGSYNEQFF.